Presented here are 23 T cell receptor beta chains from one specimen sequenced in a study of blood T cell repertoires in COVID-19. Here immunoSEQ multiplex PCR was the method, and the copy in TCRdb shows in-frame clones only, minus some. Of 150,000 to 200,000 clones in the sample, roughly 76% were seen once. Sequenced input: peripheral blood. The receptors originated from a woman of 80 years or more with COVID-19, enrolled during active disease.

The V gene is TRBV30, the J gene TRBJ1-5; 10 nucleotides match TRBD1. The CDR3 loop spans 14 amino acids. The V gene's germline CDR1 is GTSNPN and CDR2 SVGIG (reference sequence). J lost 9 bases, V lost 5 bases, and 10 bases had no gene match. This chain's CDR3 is CAWGGQGLRGPQHF. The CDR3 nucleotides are TGTGCCTGGGGGGGACAGGGGCTGAGGGGGCCCCAGCATTTT. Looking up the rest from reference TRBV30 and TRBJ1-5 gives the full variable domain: SQTIHQWPATLVQPVGSPLSLECTVEGTSNPNLYWYRQAAGRGLQLLFYSVGIGQISSEVPQNLSASRPQDRQFILSSKKLLLSDSGFYLCAWGGQGLRGPQHFGDGTRLSIL.

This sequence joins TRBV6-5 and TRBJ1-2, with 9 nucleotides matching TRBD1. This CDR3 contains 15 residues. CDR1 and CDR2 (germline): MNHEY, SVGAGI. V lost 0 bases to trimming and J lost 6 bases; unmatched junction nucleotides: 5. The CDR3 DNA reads TGTGCCAGCAGTTACTCGAGTCGGGACAGGGATGGCTACACCTTC. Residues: CASSYSSRDRDGYTF.

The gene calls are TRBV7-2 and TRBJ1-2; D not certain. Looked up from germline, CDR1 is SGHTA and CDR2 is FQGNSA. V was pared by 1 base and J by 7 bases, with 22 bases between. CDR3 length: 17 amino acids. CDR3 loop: CASSLEGPKAGVGGYTF. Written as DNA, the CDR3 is TGTGCCAGCAGCTTAGAAGGCCCCAAGGCCGGGGTCGGTGGCTACACCTTC.

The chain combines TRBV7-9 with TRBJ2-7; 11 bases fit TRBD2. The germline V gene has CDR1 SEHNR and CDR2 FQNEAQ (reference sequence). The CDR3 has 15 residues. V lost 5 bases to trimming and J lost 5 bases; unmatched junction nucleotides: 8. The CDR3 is CASSILLAGAHEQYF. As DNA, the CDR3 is TGTGCCAGCAGCATTTTACTAGCGGGAGCTCACGAGCAGTACTTC.

The CDR3 DNA reads TGTGCCAGCAGTTTACAGGGTGGCGGGGAGCTGTTTTTT. Translating gives CASSLQGGGELFF. The chain carries TRBV28 and TRBJ2-2; a weak D match, TRBD1 (5 bases). Germline V gene data show CDR1 as MDHEN and CDR2 as SYDVKM. Trimming cost V 2 bases and J 7 bases, with 8 bases left between them. This CDR3 is 13 amino acids long.

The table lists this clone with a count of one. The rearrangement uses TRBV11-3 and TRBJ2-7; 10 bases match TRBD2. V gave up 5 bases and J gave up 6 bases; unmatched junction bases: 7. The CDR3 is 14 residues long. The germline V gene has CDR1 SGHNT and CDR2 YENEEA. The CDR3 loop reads CASSPSGSPLEQYF. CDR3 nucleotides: TGTGCCAGCAGCCCTAGCGGGAGCCCGCTCGAGCAGTACTTC.

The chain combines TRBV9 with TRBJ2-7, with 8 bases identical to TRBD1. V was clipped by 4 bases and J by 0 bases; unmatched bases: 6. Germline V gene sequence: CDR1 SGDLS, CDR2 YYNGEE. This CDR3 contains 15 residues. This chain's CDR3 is CASSPRQGPSYEQYF. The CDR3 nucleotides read TGTGCCAGCAGCCCTCGACAGGGGCCCTCCTACGAGCAGTACTTC. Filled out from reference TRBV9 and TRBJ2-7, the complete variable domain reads DSGVTQTPKHLITATGQRVTLRCSPRSGDLSVYWYQQSLDQGLQFLIQYYNGEERAKGNILERFSAQQFPDLHSELNLSSLELGDSALYFCASSPRQGPSYEQYFGPGTRLTVT.

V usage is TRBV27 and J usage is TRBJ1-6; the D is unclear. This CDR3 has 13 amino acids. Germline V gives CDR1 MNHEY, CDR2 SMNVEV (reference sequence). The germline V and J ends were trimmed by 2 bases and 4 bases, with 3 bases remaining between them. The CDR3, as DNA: TGTGCCAGCAGTTTAGTATATAATTCACCCCTCCACTTT. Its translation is CASSLVYNSPLHF.

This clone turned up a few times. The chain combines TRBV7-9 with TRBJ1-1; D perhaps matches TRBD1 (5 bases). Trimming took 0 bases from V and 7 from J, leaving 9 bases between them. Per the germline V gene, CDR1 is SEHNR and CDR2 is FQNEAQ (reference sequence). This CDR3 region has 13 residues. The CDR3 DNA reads TGTGCCAGCAGCTTAGCAAGACAGAGTGAAGCTTTCTTT. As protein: CASSLARQSEAFF.

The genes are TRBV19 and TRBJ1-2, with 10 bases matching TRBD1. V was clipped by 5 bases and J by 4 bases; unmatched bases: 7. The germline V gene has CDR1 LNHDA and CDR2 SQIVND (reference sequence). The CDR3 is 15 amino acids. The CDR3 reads CASSPRQGARYGYTF. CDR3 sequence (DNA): TGTGCCAGTAGTCCCAGACAGGGGGCCCGCTATGGCTACACCTTC. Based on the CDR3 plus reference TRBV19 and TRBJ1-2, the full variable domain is DGGITQSPKYLFRKEGQNVTLSCEQNLNHDAMYWYRQDPGQGLRLIYYSQIVNDFQKGDIAEGYSVSREKKESFPLTVTSAQKNPTAFYLCASSPRQGARYGYTFGSGTRLTVV.

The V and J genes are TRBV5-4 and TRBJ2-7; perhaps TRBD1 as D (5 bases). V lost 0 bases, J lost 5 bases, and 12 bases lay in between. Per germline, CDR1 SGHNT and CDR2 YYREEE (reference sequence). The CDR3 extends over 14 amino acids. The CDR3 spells CASSLARARDEQYF. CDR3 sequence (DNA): TGTGCCAGCAGCTTGGCCAGGGCAAGAGACGAGCAGTACTTC.

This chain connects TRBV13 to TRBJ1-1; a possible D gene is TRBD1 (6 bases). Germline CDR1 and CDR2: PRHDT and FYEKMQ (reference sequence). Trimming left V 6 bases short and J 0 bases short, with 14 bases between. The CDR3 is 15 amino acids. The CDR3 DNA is TGTGCCAGCAGGGGCCGGGGGGGCGTGAACACTGAAGCTTTCTTT. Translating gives CASRGRGGVNTEAFF.

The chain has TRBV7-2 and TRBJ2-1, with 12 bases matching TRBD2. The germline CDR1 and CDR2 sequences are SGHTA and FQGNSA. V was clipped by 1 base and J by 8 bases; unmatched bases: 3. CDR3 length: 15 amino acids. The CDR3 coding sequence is TGTGCCAGCAGCTTAGAGACTAGCGGGGGCCATGAGCAGTTCTTC. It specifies CASSLETSGGHEQFF.

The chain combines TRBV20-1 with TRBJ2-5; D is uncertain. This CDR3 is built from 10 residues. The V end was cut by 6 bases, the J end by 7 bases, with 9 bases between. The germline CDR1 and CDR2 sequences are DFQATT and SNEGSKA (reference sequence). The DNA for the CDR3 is TGCAGTGCAGCCCGTGGGACCCAGTACTTC. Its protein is CSAARGTQYF.

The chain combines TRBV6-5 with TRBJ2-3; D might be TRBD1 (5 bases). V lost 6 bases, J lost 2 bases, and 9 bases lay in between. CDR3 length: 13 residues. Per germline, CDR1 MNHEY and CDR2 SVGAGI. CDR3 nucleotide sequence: TGTGCCAGCAGAGACAGAATCACAGATACGCAGTATTTT. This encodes CASRDRITDTQYF.

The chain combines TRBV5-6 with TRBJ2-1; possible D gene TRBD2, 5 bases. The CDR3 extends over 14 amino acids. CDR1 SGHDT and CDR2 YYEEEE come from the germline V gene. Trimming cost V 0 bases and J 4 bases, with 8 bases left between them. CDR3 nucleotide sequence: TGTGCCAGCAGCTTGGTTGCGGGTTACAATGAGCAGTTCTTC. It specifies CASSLVAGYNEQFF.

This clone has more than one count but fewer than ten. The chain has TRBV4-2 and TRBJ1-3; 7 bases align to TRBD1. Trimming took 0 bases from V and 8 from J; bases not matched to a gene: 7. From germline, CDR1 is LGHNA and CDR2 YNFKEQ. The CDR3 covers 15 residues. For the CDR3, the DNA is TGTGCCAGCAGCCAAGATCAGACAGGGTGGGACACCATATATTTT. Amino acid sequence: CASSQDQTGWDTIYF.

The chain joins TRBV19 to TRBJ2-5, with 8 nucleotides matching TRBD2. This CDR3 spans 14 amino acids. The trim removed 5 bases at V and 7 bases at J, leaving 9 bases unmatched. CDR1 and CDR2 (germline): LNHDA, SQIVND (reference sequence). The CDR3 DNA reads TGTGCCAGTAGTCCCCTTAGCGGGGCGGGGACCCAGTACTTC. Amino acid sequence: CASSPLSGAGTQYF.

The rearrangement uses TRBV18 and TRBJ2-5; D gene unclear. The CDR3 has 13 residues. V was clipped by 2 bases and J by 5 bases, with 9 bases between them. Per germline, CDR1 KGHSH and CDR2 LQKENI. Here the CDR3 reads CASSPSLGETQYF. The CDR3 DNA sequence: TGTGCCAGCTCACCATCTCTAGGCGAGACCCAGTACTTC. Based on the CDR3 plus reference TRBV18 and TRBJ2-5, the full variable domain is NAGVMQNPRHLVRRRGQEARLRCSPMKGHSHVYWYRQLPEEGLKFMVYLQKENIIDESGMPKERFSAEFPKEGPSILRIQQVVRGDSAAYFCASSPSLGETQYFGPGTRLLVL.

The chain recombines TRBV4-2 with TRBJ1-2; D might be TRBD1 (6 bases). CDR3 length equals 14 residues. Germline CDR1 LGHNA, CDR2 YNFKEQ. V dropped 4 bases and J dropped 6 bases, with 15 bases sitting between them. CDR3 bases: TGTGCCAGCAGCCCGGAACAGGGAGTGAATGGCTACACCTTC. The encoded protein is CASSPEQGVNGYTF.

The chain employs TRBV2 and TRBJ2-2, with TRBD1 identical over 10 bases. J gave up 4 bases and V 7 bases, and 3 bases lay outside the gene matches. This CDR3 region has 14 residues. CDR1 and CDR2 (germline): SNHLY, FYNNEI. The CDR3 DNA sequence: TGTGCCAGCATTCGACAGGGGGCCACCGGGGAGCTGTTTTTT. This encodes CASIRQGATGELFF.

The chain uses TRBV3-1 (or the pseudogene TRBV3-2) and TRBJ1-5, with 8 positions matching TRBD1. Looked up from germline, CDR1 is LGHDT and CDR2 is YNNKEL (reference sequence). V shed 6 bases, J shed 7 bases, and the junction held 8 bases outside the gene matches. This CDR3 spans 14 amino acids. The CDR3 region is CASSWGTGGQPQHF. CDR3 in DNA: TGTGCCAGCAGTTGGGGGACAGGAGGACAGCCCCAGCATTTT.

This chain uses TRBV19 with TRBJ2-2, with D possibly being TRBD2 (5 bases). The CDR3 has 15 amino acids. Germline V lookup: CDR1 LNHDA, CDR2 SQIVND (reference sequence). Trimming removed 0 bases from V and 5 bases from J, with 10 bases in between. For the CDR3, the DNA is TGTGCCAGTAGTATAGAAGCGGTGGGGACCGGGGAGCTGTTTTTT. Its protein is CASSIEAVGTGELFF. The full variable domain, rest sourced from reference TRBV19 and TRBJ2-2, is DGGITQSPKYLFRKEGQNVTLSCEQNLNHDAMYWYRQDPGQGLRLIYYSQIVNDFQKGDIAEGYSVSREKKESFPLTVTSAQKNPTAFYLCASSIEAVGTGELFFGEGSRLTVL.